This TCR beta chain emerged from a study of blood T cells in healthy people across ages. Alongside a J-beta primer mix, a sample-barcoded 5' primer served in a second PCR lasting about 7 to 11 cycles. A minimum of 2.5 million CDR3-containing paired-end reads was obtained for each sample. TCRdb passed the 5' RACE reads through MiXCR, listing each CDR3 protein once. The data hold about 640,000 distinct CDR3 sequences, with approximately 59% observed a single time. Trimming took 4 bases from V and 8 from J, leaving 21 bases between them. The germline V gene has CDR1 SGHRS and CDR2 YFSETQ. The CDR3 runs 15 residues.

The TCR comes from a man between 60 and 75 years old in good health. The chain employs TRBV5-1 and TRBJ1-2, with TRBD1 as a possible D gene (5 bases). The specimen sequenced was blood. Here the CDR3 reads CASSPEPTGTGGYTF. CDR3 DNA: TGCGCCAGCAGCCCTGAACCTACGGGGACGGGCGGCTACACCTTC.